This T cell receptor beta chain originates from a study of cytomegalovirus exposure and HLA in healthy donors. Germline loops: CDR1 MNHNS, CDR2 SASEGT. V lost 1 base, J lost 15 bases, and 11 bases stayed unmatched. The CDR3 consists of 14 residues. This clone was observed a few times. Its matching antigen is unknown. Points from the study as a whole: Associated with HLA alleles at 0.05 false discovery rate in a later analysis were 15,000 to 20,000 TCR beta sequences. Per a later analysis, HLA-associated TCR beta chains showed more clonal expansion than other, equally common TCR beta chains. Later analysis demonstrated an association between a missense DCLRE1C variant and TCR beta V- and J-gene trimming. Indistinguishable V segments, including TRBV6-2 and TRBV6-3, were excluded.

Both 60 Vbeta primers and 13 Jbeta primers went into the PCR. The assay was immunoSEQ multiplex PCR, and TCRdb's table has in-frame clones only and misses some. The sample has 150,000 to 180,000 clones, about 85% seen once. The chain joins TRBV6-1 to TRBJ2-1; 8 bases are shared with TRBD1. Input material: PBMCs. The clonotype originates from a man aged 30 to 45 in good health and CMV-seropositive. CDR3 DNA sequence: TGTGCCAGCAGTGAAGTCGGGACAGGCCCGATCCGGTTCTTC. As protein: CASSEVGTGPIRFF.